Below, 4 T cell receptor beta chains from the same sample are listed, as sequenced in a study of identical twins. Using its own MiXCR run on the 5' RACE reads, TCRdb lists one record per CDR3 protein. The data contain 340 or so distinct CDR3 sequences, nearly 97% of them singletons. Specimen: PBMCs. All receptors come from a young woman in good health. This table probably holds off-target reads from a library built for another chain.

The chain has TRBV27 and TRBJ1-5; a possible D gene is TRBD1 (6 bases). With 0 bases removed from V and 5 bases from J, the gap between germline ends came to 11 bases. The CDR3 extends over 15 amino acids. Germline V gives CDR1 MNHEY, CDR2 SMNVEV (reference sequence). CDR3 amino acids: CASSLSTGHHQPQHF. The CDR3 nucleotides read TGTGCCAGCAGTTTATCGACAGGACACCATCAGCCCCAGCATTTT.

The chain couples TRBV11-1 to TRBJ2-1, with TRBD1 identical over 9 bases. J gave up 0 bases and V 9 bases, and 15 bases lay outside the gene matches. This CDR3 spans 18 amino acids. The V gene's germline CDR1 is SGHAT and CDR2 FQDESV (reference sequence). The CDR3 nucleotides are TGTGCCAGTAATCTTTGGGGGGGGGACAGGGTCTCCTACAATGAGCAGTTCTTC. It is translated as CASNLWGGDRVSYNEQFF.

The genes are TRBV11-2 and TRBJ2-7; TRBD1 aligns across 7 bases. Per the germline V gene, CDR1 is SGHAT and CDR2 is FQNNGV. The CDR3 contains 15 residues. V trimming: 1 base; J trimming: 5 bases; junction bases outside the gene matches: 8. The CDR3 DNA is TGTGCCAGCAGCTTAGGACAGGGAACGGGTAACGAGCAGTACTTC. Translated: CASSLGQGTGNEQYF.

Points on this clonotype: The junction does not match germline at one end; this may be a read error. The chain recombines TRBV12-3 or TRBV12-4 with TRBJ1-1, with D uncertain. This CDR3 region has 15 residues. The chain's CDR3 is CGSSFGLGLNTEAFF. DNA for the CDR3: TGTGGCAGCAGTTTTGGACTGGGGTTGAACACTGAAGCTTTCTTT.